Presented here are 25 T cell receptor beta chains from one specimen sequenced in a study of blood T cell repertoires in COVID-19. Produced via immunoSEQ multiplex PCR; TCRdb's table is partial and in-frame only. The data show 220,000 or so clones, about 80% seen once. The specimen was PBMCs or T cells enriched from blood (not recorded which). The receptors here all came from a woman aged 40 to 50 with acute COVID-19.

At least ten counts were recorded for this clone. The chain combines TRBV4-1 with TRBJ1-2, with D unclear. This CDR3 is built from 14 residues. The ends were cut back, 0 bases at V and 7 bases at J, with 12 bases in the middle. Germline assignment: CDR1 MGHRA and CDR2 YSYEKL. The CDR3: CASSQESGKFGYTF. The CDR3 bases are TGCGCCAGCAGCCAAGAGTCGGGAAAGTTTGGCTACACCTTC.

J is TRBJ2-1 and V is TRBV3-1 (or the pseudogene TRBV3-2); 13 bases are shared with TRBD2. After removal of 0 bases from V and 9 bases from J, the junction contained 5 bases not matched to a gene. The germline gives CDR1 LGHDT, CDR2 YNNKEL (reference sequence). CDR3 length: 16 amino acids. This CDR3 reads CASSQEGLAGIGEQFF. CDR3 DNA: TGTGCCAGCAGCCAAGAGGGACTAGCGGGGATCGGTGAGCAGTTCTTC.

CDR3 amino acids: CATSSTRDTQETQYF. CDR3 nucleotides: TGTGCCACCAGTAGCACCCGGGACACTCAAGAGACCCAGTACTTC. V and J are TRBV24-1 and TRBJ2-5, with TRBD1 as a possible D gene (6 bases). Germline values: CDR1 KGHDR, CDR2 SFDVKD. This CDR3 is built from 15 residues. V dropped 6 bases and J dropped 2 bases, with 15 bases sitting between them.

Notes on this clone: Its ends do not fully match the called genes, so a read error is possible. The chain is built from TRBV6-1 and TRBJ2-5; D is uncertain. CDR1 MNHNS and CDR2 SASEGT come from the germline V gene. The CDR3 sequence is 14 residues long. As DNA, the CDR3 is TGTGCCAGCAGCGAAGGTCACGGTCAAGAGACCCAGTACTTC. Translation: CASSEGHGQETQYF.

The chain links TRBV6-2 or TRBV6-3 to TRBJ2-7; possible D gene TRBD2, 5 bases. V lost 5 bases and J lost 3, with 17 bases in between. Germline V gives CDR1 MNHEY, CDR2 SVGEGT. This CDR3 comprises 15 residues. The CDR3 reads CASSPPTGSFYEQYF. As DNA, the CDR3 is TGTGCCAGCAGTCCCCCAACGGGGAGTTTCTACGAGCAGTACTTC.

This clone was seen only once. At the DNA level, this CDR3 is encoded by other sequences in the same sample as well. This chain uses TRBV12-3 or TRBV12-4 with TRBJ1-2, with TRBD1 identical over 10 bases. J gave up 8 bases and V 6 bases, and 6 bases lay outside the gene matches. This CDR3 has 13 residues. The CDR3 bases are TGTGCCAGCAGCCCGGGGACAGGGGTAGGCTACACCTTC. Translating it yields CASSPGTGVGYTF.

The V gene is TRBV19, the J gene TRBJ1-1; D remains ambiguous. The germline V gene has CDR1 LNHDA and CDR2 SQIVND (reference sequence). Deletions cut 4 bases from V and 0 bases from J, with 6 bases between. The CDR3 is 13 residues long. The CDR3 loop reads CASSTAVNTEAFF. The CDR3 region has the DNA TGTGCCAGTAGTACCGCAGTGAACACTGAAGCTTTCTTT.

CDR3 DNA sequence: TGTGCCAGAAGCCAAGTCAGGGTCGCAGCTTTCTTT. Residues: CARSQVRVAAFF. The rearrangement joins TRBV5-3 to TRBJ1-1; TRBD1 might be the D (5 bases). TRBV5-3 is recorded as an ORF, its role being uncertain. CDR3 length: 12 residues. Trimming shortened V by 4 bases and J by 10 bases, and 14 bases separated the two germline ends.

V usage is TRBV27 and J usage is TRBJ1-6; 10 bases map to TRBD1. The V gene's germline CDR1 is MNHEY and CDR2 SMNVEV (reference sequence). The CDR3 length is 16 residues. Trimming took 3 bases from V and 10 from J; bases not matched to a gene: 9. This CDR3 reads CASSFLVPGQGSPLHF. The CDR3 bases are TGTGCCAGCAGTTTCTTGGTCCCGGGACAGGGGTCACCCCTCCACTTT.

Notes on this clone: Other DNA sequences in this specimen translate into the identical CDR3. The CDR3 spells CAISPGGSYNEQFF. CDR3 nucleotide sequence: TGTGCCATCAGTCCAGGGGGCTCCTACAATGAGCAGTTCTTC. The V call is TRBV10-3, the J call TRBJ2-1; 7 bases map to TRBD1. Germline values: CDR1 ENHRY, CDR2 SYGVKD. V lost 5 bases to trimming and J lost 0 bases; unmatched junction nucleotides: 1. This CDR3 is 14 amino acids long.

The CDR3 nucleotides read TGTGCCAGCAGCGGTATTTCGGAGCCCCAGCATTTT. It is translated as CASSGISEPQHF. This sequence joins TRBV7-8 and TRBJ1-5; D is uncertain. Trimming shortened V by 5 bases and J by 8 bases, and 10 bases separated the two germline ends. Germline loops: CDR1 SGHVS, CDR2 FQNEAQ. The CDR3 loop spans 12 amino acids.

The CDR3 spells CASSPVGTVNYGYTF. CDR3 sequence (DNA): TGTGCCAGCAGTCCTGTCGGGACAGTGAACTATGGCTACACCTTC. The rearrangement joins TRBV6-4 to TRBJ1-2; 7 bases align to TRBD1. Per germline, CDR1 MRHNA and CDR2 SNTAGT. The V segment lost 5 bases and the J segment 2 bases; nucleotides outside the gene matches: 8. This CDR3 is 15 amino acids long.

DNA of the CDR3: TGTGCCAGCAGTCTAGACAGGAGGCAAGAGACCCAGTACTTC. Translating it yields CASSLDRRQETQYF. This chain joins TRBV28 and TRBJ2-5, with D possibly TRBD1 on 6 matching bases. Trimming took 5 bases from V and 2 from J, leaving 12 bases between them. The CDR3 has 14 amino acids. Germline loops: CDR1 MDHEN, CDR2 SYDVKM.

This clone was counted a single time. The chain carries TRBV4-1 and TRBJ2-3; D is perhaps TRBD2 (6 bases). With 4 bases removed from V and 0 bases from J, the gap between germline ends came to 14 bases. This CDR3 is built from 16 residues. CDR1 and CDR2 (germline): MGHRA, YSYEKL. As DNA, the CDR3 is TGCGCCAGCAGCCTCCAACCGGGGGTTAGCACAGATACGCAGTATTTT. Protein sequence: CASSLQPGVSTDTQYF.

This clone was counted once. The chain couples TRBV27 to TRBJ1-2; 8 nucleotides agree with TRBD1. This CDR3 spans 14 amino acids. V dropped 5 bases and J dropped 3; count of bases not matched to a gene: 5. CDR1 is MNHEY and CDR2 is SMNVEV in the germline V gene (reference sequence). The CDR3 DNA is TGTGCCAGCAGTCTCTGGACAGGGCACTATGGCTACACCTTC. This encodes CASSLWTGHYGYTF.

J is TRBJ1-6 and V is TRBV11-2, with 9 nucleotides matching TRBD1. The CDR3 consists of 15 residues. Trimming took 4 bases from V and 9 from J; bases not matched to a gene: 7. In germline, CDR1 is SGHAT, CDR2 FQNNGV. In DNA, the CDR3 is TGTGCCAGCAGCTCTTACAGGGGGCGCGGTTCACCCCTCCACTTT. Amino acid sequence: CASSSYRGRGSPLHF.

V and J are TRBV7-9 and TRBJ2-2, with D maybe TRBD2 (5 bases). The CDR3 is 15 amino acids. Trimming pared 1 base from V and 10 bases from J, leaving 16 bases between. In germline, CDR1 is SEHNR, CDR2 FQNEAQ (reference sequence). As DNA, the CDR3 is TGTGCCAGCAGCTTAGTTTGGGCGGACTCCGAGGAGCTGTTTTTT. Amino acids: CASSLVWADSEELFF.

The chain links TRBV7-3 to TRBJ2-3; 9 nucleotides align to TRBD2. The length of the CDR3 is 16 residues. Germline V CDR1 and CDR2: SGHTA, FQGTGA. The ends lost 4 bases at V and 0 bases at J; junction bases unmatched: 5. The CDR3 spells CASSSGLAPSTDTQYF. CDR3 sequence (DNA): TGTGCCAGCAGCTCGGGACTAGCACCTAGCACAGATACGCAGTATTTT.

The DNA of the CDR3 is TGTGCCAGCTCACCGAACAGCCGCAATCAGCCCCAGCATTTT. It codes for CASSPNSRNQPQHF. The chain employs TRBV18 and TRBJ1-5; D unresolved. The germline CDR1 and CDR2 sequences are KGHSH and LQKENI. The CDR3 loop spans 14 amino acids. V was shortened by 3 bases and J by 2 bases, with 8 bases between the two germline ends.

This sequence joins TRBV10-2 and TRBJ1-2, with 8 bases fitting TRBD1. CDR1 is WSHSY and CDR2 is SAAADI in the germline V gene. V trimming: 6 bases; J trimming: 6 bases; junction bases outside the gene matches: 6. CDR3 size: 13 residues. The CDR3 DNA reads TGCGCCAGCAGACCCCGGACAGGGAATGGCTACACCTTC. This encodes CASRPRTGNGYTF.

The V call is TRBV18, the J call TRBJ1-2; no clear D. CDR1 is KGHSH, CDR2 LQKENI, per germline. Between the trimmed V and J ends, which lost 3 bases and 6 bases, there was a span of 11 bases. The CDR3 sequence is 13 residues long. The DNA of the CDR3 is TGTGCCAGCTCACCTGGCCAGAAGAATGGCTACACCTTC. This translates into CASSPGQKNGYTF.

This clone was recorded only once. The chain employs TRBV7-8 and TRBJ2-1; 8 positions match TRBD2. Germline assignment: CDR1 SGHVS and CDR2 FQNEAQ. This CDR3 is built from 16 residues. V shed 0 bases, J shed 4 bases, and the junction held 5 bases outside the gene matches. CDR3 nucleotide sequence: TGTGCCAGCAGCTTAGCGGCGGGGGGCGGTTACAATGAGCAGTTCTTC. Protein product: CASSLAAGGGYNEQFF.

V is TRBV2 and J is TRBJ2-3, with D possibly being TRBD2 (6 bases). V was pared by 5 bases and J by 0 bases, with 15 bases between. Germline V gene lookup returns CDR1 SNHLY and CDR2 FYNNEI. This CDR3 comprises 16 residues. CDR3 DNA sequence: TGTGCCAGCAGTTCCCGACCCAGCGGGAGCACAGATACGCAGTATTTT. Translated: CASSSRPSGSTDTQYF.

The chain has TRBV7-2 and TRBJ2-1, with 10 bases matching TRBD2. V lost 4 bases and J lost 4; bases outside the gene matches: 4. Germline V gene sequence: CDR1 SGHTA, CDR2 FQGNSA. The CDR3 sequence is 15 residues long. As DNA, the CDR3 is TGTGCCAGCAGCTCGAGCGGGAGGGTTTACAATGAGCAGTTCTTC. Protein sequence: CASSSSGRVYNEQFF.

The genes are TRBV19 and TRBJ2-7; 7 bases are shared with TRBD2. With V trimmed by 3 bases and J by 2 bases, 7 bases remained unmatched. Germline loops: CDR1 LNHDA, CDR2 SQIVND (reference sequence). CDR3 length: 15 amino acids. CDR3 in amino acids: CASSMGGAGTYEQYF. In nucleotides, the CDR3 is TGTGCCAGTAGTATGGGCGGAGCGGGGACCTACGAGCAGTACTTC.